These 17 T cell receptor beta chains were sequenced from one sample in a study of blood T cells in healthy people across ages (dated by TCRdb to about 2015). The library was generated by 5' RACE. Sequencing used an Illumina HiSeq 2500. A second PCR of roughly 7 to 12 cycles was run with a J-beta primer mix and a sample-barcoded 5' primer. Using fastp at Q25 and MiXCR, TCRdb reprocessed the public reads and kept productive beta chains. Identical CDR3 proteins give one entry, which carries the most common genes and DNA. The sample table holds over 500,000 distinct CDR3 sequences, of which around 52% were seen once. The biggest ten clones account for less than 15% of the sample. The sequencing input was blood. The receptors shown here come from a woman at least 80 years old in good health.

Turning to this clonotype: A much larger clone differs by one base, so this may be a read error. The chain employs TRBV20-1 and TRBJ2-1, with 10 bases that match TRBD2. Matching the DNA end better, TRBJ2-7 makes the J call doubtful. The CDR3 is made up of 14 amino acids. The germline CDR1 and CDR2 sequences are DFQATT and SNEGSKA (reference sequence). The CDR3 spells CSAPNSGGYNEQYF. In DNA, the CDR3 is TGCAGTGCTCCTAATAGCGGGGGGTACAATGAGCAGTACTTC.

The table lists this clonotype with a count of one. The CDR3 region has the DNA TGCAGCGTGGCCAGGGGGGCCTCCTATACTGAGCAGTACTTC. It is translated as CSVARGASYTEQYF. The chain combines TRBV29-1 with TRBJ2-7; tentatively, D is TRBD1 (7 bases). CDR3 size: 14 residues. Trimming took off 6 bases at V and 7 bases at J, with 22 bases between the two ends. Germline V gene sequence: CDR1 SQVTM, CDR2 ANQGSEA.

This clonotype was counted a few times. The V and J genes are TRBV7-2 and TRBJ1-4, with 8 positions matching TRBD1. The CDR3 contains 14 residues. Germline-derived CDR1 and CDR2 are SGHTA and FQGNSA. Trimming cost V 5 bases and J 10 bases; bases outside gene matches: 9. The CDR3 DNA sequence: TGTGCCAGCAGCCGGGCGGCAGGGGGCGGAAAACTGTTTTTT. Protein sequence: CASSRAAGGGKLFF.

This clonotype was detected many times. The chain joins TRBV4-1 to TRBJ2-7; 9 bases align to TRBD2. Losses at the gene ends were 1 base for V and 0 bases for J; bases not matched to a gene: 4. CDR1 and CDR2 from the germline V gene are MGHRA and YSYEKL. CDR3 length: 16 amino acids. The CDR3 reads CASSQVASGDSYEQYF. The CDR3 bases are TGCGCCAGCAGCCAAGTCGCTAGCGGGGACTCCTACGAGCAGTACTTC.

This clonotype was recorded at least ten times. The J gene is TRBJ2-3, the V gene TRBV18, with D unresolved. The V and J ends lost 3 bases and 0 bases respectively, with 10 bases between them. CDR1 KGHSH and CDR2 LQKENI come from the germline V gene. This CDR3 is 15 amino acids long. As DNA, the CDR3 is TGTGCCAGCTCACCCTCGGGCAGCAGCACAGATACGCAGTATTTT. This translates into CASSPSGSSTDTQYF.

The gene calls are TRBV12-3 or TRBV12-4 and TRBJ1-1, with 7 bases that match TRBD1. The trim removed 6 bases at V and 1 base at J, leaving 5 bases unmatched. There are 14 residues in the CDR3. For the CDR3, the DNA is TGTGCCAGCAGACCGGACAGGAGGAACACTGAAGCTTTCTTT. Its protein product is CASRPDRRNTEAFF.

This clonotype has at least ten counts. This rearrangement joins TRBV5-1 to TRBJ1-1; D call uncertain. Germline V gene data show CDR1 as SGHRS and CDR2 as YFSETQ. The CDR3 sequence is 14 residues long. Between the trimmed V and J ends, which lost 4 bases and 0 bases, there was a span of 10 bases. CDR3 sequence reads: CASSHGQLNTEAFF. The CDR3 region has the DNA TGCGCCAGCAGCCATGGGCAGCTGAACACTGAAGCTTTCTTT.

The chain is built from TRBV5-1 and TRBJ2-1; TRBD2 is a possible D gene (5 bases). CDR3 length: 13 amino acids. Germline assignment: CDR1 SGHRS and CDR2 YFSETQ. Trimming cost V 4 bases and J 10 bases, with 15 bases left between them. This CDR3 is CASSAIPSGEQFF. DNA of the CDR3: TGCGCCAGCAGCGCAATCCCATCGGGGGAGCAGTTCTTC.

This chain joins TRBV7-9 and TRBJ1-1, with D unresolved. Trimming stripped 4 bases from V and 7 bases from J, with 19 bases between. Germline V CDR1 and CDR2: SEHNR, FQNEAQ (reference sequence). CDR3 length: 15 residues. The CDR3 nucleotides are TGTGCCAGCAGCTCAATGGTGAAGACGGCGGATGAAGCTTTCTTT. It yields the protein CASSSMVKTADEAFF.

The J gene is TRBJ2-7, the V gene TRBV29-1; 8 bases fit TRBD2. Germline CDR1 SQVTM, CDR2 ANQGSEA. Unmatched junction bases numbered 9, after V lost 5 bases and J lost 3 bases. The CDR3 has 14 amino acids. The CDR3 reads CSVLGASGRYEQYF. DNA for the CDR3: TGCAGCGTTCTAGGGGCTAGCGGGCGCTACGAGCAGTACTTC.

The chain combines TRBV5-1 with TRBJ2-7, with D possibly being TRBD1 (5 bases). The germline V gene encodes CDR1 SGHRS and CDR2 YFSETQ. Between the trimmed V and J ends, which lost 3 bases and 8 bases, there was a span of 15 bases. CDR3 size: 13 residues. CDR3 in DNA: TGCGCCAGCAGCTGGAGATCAGGGTTACAGCAGTACTTC. This translates into CASSWRSGLQQYF.

At least ten counts were recorded for this clonotype. Sequence at one end of the junction differs from germline and may be a read error. The rearrangement links TRBV10-3 to TRBJ2-5; D unresolved. This CDR3 spans 12 amino acids. Germline V gene lookup returns CDR1 ENHRY and CDR2 SYGVKD. CDR3 in DNA: TGTGCCACGCAAGCGTACCAGGAGACCCAGTACTTC. The encoded protein is CATQAYQETQYF.

The chain links TRBV7-9 to TRBJ2-5; D is perhaps TRBD2 (6 bases). V was pared by 2 bases and J by 11 bases, with 21 bases between. CDR1 and CDR2 (germline): SEHNR, FQNEAQ (reference sequence). The CDR3 loop spans 15 amino acids. The CDR3 DNA is TGTGCCAGCAGCTTACCCCCTGGCCTAAGTCGGGAGCAGTACTTC. As protein: CASSLPPGLSREQYF.

This clonotype was seen once. This sequence joins TRBV29-1 and TRBJ1-4; 10 bases are a match to TRBD1. Unmatched junction bases numbered 3, after V lost 3 bases and J lost 5 bases. The germline V gene has CDR1 SQVTM and CDR2 ANQGSEA. This CDR3 spans 14 amino acids. The CDR3 bases are TGCAGCGTTGACCTGGGACAGGGGAATGAAAAACTGTTTTTT. It codes for CSVDLGQGNEKLFF.

As for this clonotype: A much larger clone differs by one base, so this may be a read error. The chain joins TRBV12-3 or TRBV12-4 to TRBJ2-5, with a tentative D call TRBD1 (6 bases). The DNA end lines up better with TRBJ2-7; the J call may be wrong. The CDR3 contains 13 residues. CDR3 nucleotide sequence: TGTGCCAGCAGTTCTAATTACAGGGACGAGCAGTACTTC. It encodes CASSSNYRDEQYF.

The V and J genes are TRBV5-1 and TRBJ2-1, with 8 bases aligning to TRBD1. The germline gives CDR1 SGHRS, CDR2 YFSETQ. J gave up 10 bases and V 4 bases, and 10 bases lay outside the gene matches. The CDR3 is 14 residues long. The CDR3, as DNA: TGCGCCAGCAGCCCGGAGGGACAGGATCGAGAGCAGTTCTTC. Protein product: CASSPEGQDREQFF.

The rearrangement links TRBV5-1 to TRBJ2-5, with TRBD2 matching over 10 bases. Losses at the gene ends were 2 bases for V and 11 bases for J; bases not matched to a gene: 18. CDR1 is SGHRS, CDR2 YFSETQ, per germline. The CDR3 runs 17 residues. CDR3 bases: TGCGCCAGCAGCTTTTCAGCGGGGGGGCCATTGTACAATGAGCAGTACTTC. Protein sequence: CASSFSAGGPLYNEQYF.